This T cell receptor (beta chain) was retrieved from a study of response to subunit inactivated influenza vaccine. This clonotype was counted a few times. Trimming stripped 5 bases from V and 4 bases from J, with 10 bases between. CDR3 length equals 13 residues. Per the germline V gene, CDR1 is WNHNN and CDR2 is SYGVQD (reference sequence). TCRdb redid the calling of the RT-PCR reads with MiXCR, one entry per CDR3 protein. The data hold 150,000 to 200,000 distinct CDR3 sequences, with more than 10% observed a single time. The same data also contributed to another study, on T cells expressing NK-cell markers. That study reports: It was by 5'RACE template switching with UMIs that TCR beta cDNA was made.

The receptor was derived from a man between 50 and 59 years old who received an inactivated influenza vaccine. The starting material was CD8+ T cells sorted from PBMCs, obtained about 12 days after vaccination. The chain joins TRBV10-1 to TRBJ2-3, with D unresolved. CDR3 sequence (DNA): TGCGCCAGCAGTCCGGTGGGCGCAGATACGCAGTATTTT. Protein product: CASSPVGADTQYF.